This passage covers 32 T cell receptor beta chains from one sample sequenced in a study of T-cell memory formation after mild COVID-19. TCRdb re-called the 5' RACE reads with MiXCR, one entry per CDR3 protein. Of about 410,000 distinct CDR3 sequences in the sample, roughly 18% were seen once. Sequencing was done on a sample of PBMCs or a T cell subset sorted from them (not recorded which). These receptors were collected from a man in his late teens or twenties who had mild COVID-19 (a few samples of this study predate the infection). Cell type and time point are not known.

This clonotype was counted between two and nine times. V gene TRBV7-9 combines with J gene TRBJ1-5; no firm D call. This CDR3 has 10 residues. V was pared by 7 bases and J by 4 bases, with 2 bases between. CDR1 and CDR2 from the germline V gene are SEHNR and FQNEAQ (reference sequence). Here the CDR3 reads CASMNQPQHF. In nucleotides, the CDR3 is TGTGCCAGCATGAATCAGCCCCAGCATTTT.

In this sample, this clonotype turned up many times. This chain joins TRBV7-6 and TRBJ2-5, with 7 positions matching TRBD1. The CDR3 extends over 16 amino acids. The trim removed 4 bases at V and 5 bases at J, leaving 13 bases unmatched. Germline CDR1 reads SGHVS; CDR2 reads FNYEAQ. The CDR3 spells CASSSGLTGSRETQYF. CDR3 sequence (DNA): TGTGCCAGCAGCTCAGGGTTGACAGGGAGTAGGGAGACCCAGTACTTC.

This clonotype was found a few times. This rearrangement joins TRBV12-3 or TRBV12-4 to TRBJ1-1; 7 bases line up with TRBD1. With V trimmed by 5 bases and J by 9 bases, 9 bases remained unmatched. The CDR3 length is 13 residues. The CDR3 region has the DNA TGTGCCAGCAGTCAGACAGGGCGGCTCCAAGCTTTCTTT. Encoded protein: CASSQTGRLQAFF.

Only a few counts were recorded for this clonotype. This rearrangement joins TRBV4-3 to TRBJ2-3, with 11 bases matching TRBD2. Germline-derived CDR1 and CDR2 are LGHNA and YSLEER. The trim removed 5 bases at V and 6 bases at J, leaving 10 bases unmatched. This CDR3 is built from 16 residues. The CDR3 region is CASSSTSGGRTDTQYF. The CDR3 nucleotides read TGCGCCAGCAGCTCCACTAGCGGGGGCCGAACGGATACGCAGTATTTT.

This clonotype has a count of ten or more. The CDR3 DNA is TGCGCCAGCAGCTTCTTACTAGCGGACACAGATACGCAGTATTTT. Its translation: CASSFLLADTDTQYF. The chain joins TRBV5-1 to TRBJ2-3, with 8 bases fitting TRBD2. This CDR3 is 15 amino acids long. Per germline, CDR1 SGHRS and CDR2 YFSETQ. Trimming took 2 bases from V and 2 from J; bases not matched to a gene: 4.

The chain has TRBV7-6 and TRBJ2-1; 8 positions match TRBD1. The CDR3 has 15 amino acids. Germline values: CDR1 SGHVS, CDR2 FNYEAQ. With V trimmed by 5 bases and J by 3 bases, 6 bases remained unmatched. DNA for the CDR3: TGTGCCAGCAGCCCCGGGACAGGCCTCTACAATGAGCAGTTCTTC. Amino acids: CASSPGTGLYNEQFF.

In its sample, this clonotype was seen many times. A much more abundant neighbour one base away suggests this may be a read error. The chain couples TRBV7-6 to TRBJ2-5, with D hard to call. Germline loops: CDR1 SGHVS, CDR2 FNYEAQ. This CDR3 has 11 amino acids. Trimming took off 3 bases at V and 3 bases at J, with 2 bases between the two ends. Here the CDR3 reads CASSFKETQYF. The CDR3 DNA reads as TGTGCCAGCAGCTTTAAAGAGACCCAGTACTTC. The full variable domain, its missing parts supplied by reference TRBV7-6 and TRBJ2-5, is GAGVSQSPRYKVTKRGQDVALRCDPISGHVSLYWYRQALGQGPEFLTYFNYEAQQDKSGLPNDRFSAERPEGSISTLTIQRTEQRDSAMYRCASSFKETQYFGPGTRLLVL.

This clonotype turned up a few times. The chain links TRBV6-5 to TRBJ2-1, with 12 nucleotides matching TRBD2. This CDR3 has 15 amino acids. Germline V gives CDR1 MNHEY, CDR2 SVGAGI. V was clipped by 2 bases and J by 10 bases; unmatched bases: 6. This CDR3 is CASSYRTSGGTEQFF. The CDR3 DNA is TGTGCCAGCAGTTACCGAACTAGCGGGGGGACCGAGCAGTTCTTC.

This clonotype was seen a handful of times. This chain connects TRBV2 to TRBJ2-5, with a possible D match to TRBD1 (6 bases). The germline V gene has CDR1 SNHLY and CDR2 FYNNEI. The CDR3 has 14 amino acids. Trimming cost V 6 bases and J 2 bases, with 13 bases left between them. This chain's CDR3 is CASRGGQRQETQYF. The CDR3 nucleotides are TGTGCCAGCAGGGGCGGACAGAGACAAGAGACCCAGTACTTC.

This clonotype has ten or more counts. The V gene is TRBV5-1, the J gene TRBJ2-7, with 10 bases that match TRBD1. Germline V gene data show CDR1 as SGHRS and CDR2 as YFSETQ. The length of the CDR3 is 12 residues. The junction had 0 bases not matched to a gene; V was cut back by 3 bases and J by 6 bases. The CDR3 coding sequence is TGCGCCAGCAGCTGGACAGGGGGCGAGCAGTACTTC. Protein sequence: CASSWTGGEQYF.

This chain joins TRBV6-5 and TRBJ1-2; D gene ambiguous. Between the trimmed V and J ends, which lost 6 bases and 4 bases, there was a span of 12 bases. The CDR3 is made up of 13 amino acids. Germline loops: CDR1 MNHEY, CDR2 SVGAGI. The CDR3 coding sequence is TGTGCCAGCAGATCCGGGTCCCCCTATGGCTACACCTTC. It yields the protein CASRSGSPYGYTF.

The chain recombines TRBV5-1 with TRBJ1-1; 8 nucleotides match TRBD1. The CDR3 totals 15 residues. CDR1 SGHRS and CDR2 YFSETQ come from the germline V gene. V was pared by 4 bases and J by 6 bases, with 11 bases of the junction left unmatched. CDR3 loop: CASSRTGRWLAEAFF. The CDR3 nucleotides are TGCGCCAGCAGCCGGACAGGGAGGTGGTTGGCTGAAGCTTTCTTT.

The chain employs TRBV5-1 and TRBJ2-7, with 8 nucleotides matching TRBD1. The CDR3 covers 14 residues. Trimming cost V 4 bases and J 6 bases; bases outside gene matches: 9. Germline V gene data show CDR1 as SGHRS and CDR2 as YFSETQ. CDR3: CASSLGPTGGEQYF. For the CDR3, the DNA is TGCGCCAGCAGCCTAGGCCCCACAGGGGGCGAGCAGTACTTC.

The sample holds many counts of this clonotype. This chain links TRBV5-1 with TRBJ1-5; possible D gene TRBD1, 5 bases. The V end was cut by 4 bases, the J end by 6 bases, with 11 bases between. The CDR3 length is 13 residues. The germline V gene has CDR1 SGHRS and CDR2 YFSETQ. For the CDR3, the DNA is TGCGCCAGCAGCCGGGACGTCAGTCAGCCCCAGCATTTT. It encodes CASSRDVSQPQHF. Complete variable domain (other parts from reference TRBV5-1 and TRBJ1-5): KAGVTQTPRYLIKTRGQQVTLSCSPISGHRSVSWYQQTPGQGLQFLFEYFSETQRNKGNFPGRFSGRQFSNSRSEMNVSTLELGDSALYLCASSRDVSQPQHFGDGTRLSIL.

This chain joins TRBV25-1 and TRBJ2-1; 9 positions agree with TRBD2. CDR1 and CDR2 from the germline V gene are MGHDK and SYGVNS. The CDR3 loop spans 10 amino acids. Trimming took 9 bases from V and 15 from J; bases not matched to a gene: 6. CDR3 sequence: CARESGGSFF. The DNA of the CDR3 is TGTGCCAGGGAAAGCGGGGGGTCGTTCTTC.

This chain joins TRBV10-3 and TRBJ2-7, with 8 bases fitting TRBD1. The junction had 12 bases not matched to a gene; V was cut back by 8 bases and J by 6 bases. Germline-derived CDR1 and CDR2 are ENHRY and SYGVKD. CDR3 length: 14 residues. CDR3 in amino acids: CAIAGQGAFCEQYV. In DNA, the CDR3 is TGTGCCATCGCGGGGCAGGGGGCGTTTTGCGAGCAGTACGTC.

This clonotype was observed many times. This chain uses TRBV7-6 with TRBJ2-1, with TRBD2 matching over 12 bases. Germline-derived CDR1 and CDR2 are SGHVS and FNYEAQ. Trimming at V came to 5 bases and at J to 3 bases, leaving 8 bases not matched to a gene. This CDR3 region has 17 residues. CDR3 protein: CASSPLTSGGLYNEQFF. CDR3 bases: TGTGCCAGCAGCCCCCTGACTAGCGGGGGACTCTACAATGAGCAGTTCTTC.

This clonotype was seen a handful of times. The V gene is TRBV12-3 or TRBV12-4, the J gene TRBJ2-2, with D perhaps TRBD2 (6 bases). The CDR3 is 15 amino acids. The V and J ends lost 8 bases and 0 bases respectively, with 13 bases between them. The CDR3 DNA reads TGTGCCAGCGGGGGTGGGGACTCGAACACCGGGGAGCTGTTTTTT. Amino acid sequence: CASGGGDSNTGELFF.

This clonotype was seen a handful of times. The chain has TRBV4-1 and TRBJ2-1, with 9 bases fitting TRBD1. The germline V gene has CDR1 MGHRA and CDR2 YSYEKL. The junction had 6 bases not matched to a gene; V was cut back by 4 bases and J by 8 bases. The CDR3 extends over 14 amino acids. CDR3 loop: CASSRGQGADEQFF. The CDR3 DNA sequence: TGCGCCAGCAGCCGGGGACAGGGAGCGGATGAGCAGTTCTTC.

This clonotype was counted between two and nine times. CDR3 DNA: TGCGCCAGCAGCCAAGTACAGGCCCCTCAGCCCCAGCATTTT. Residues: CASSQVQAPQPQHF. The genes are TRBV4-1 and TRBJ1-5; D possibly corresponds to TRBD1 (5 bases). The length of the CDR3 is 14 residues. V was clipped by 1 base and J by 6 bases, with 10 bases between them. CDR1 is MGHRA and CDR2 is YSYEKL in the germline V gene.

This clonotype turned up a few times. The chain has TRBV12-3 or TRBV12-4 and TRBJ2-2; the D gene is possibly TRBD2 (5 bases). The CDR3 runs 14 residues. Trimming removed 5 bases from V and 5 bases from J, with 12 bases in between. As DNA, the CDR3 is TGTGCCAGCAGTCTCAGTCCGGGAACCGGGGAGCTGTTTTTT. Amino acids: CASSLSPGTGELFF.

The CDR3 region is CASSLARLWEQFF. The CDR3 bases are TGTGCCAGCAGCTTAGCCAGGCTGTGGGAGCAGTTCTTC. The chain carries TRBV7-3 and TRBJ2-1; D gene uncertain. Germline V gene data show CDR1 as SGHTA and CDR2 as FQGTGA. CDR3 length equals 13 residues. V lost 2 bases, J lost 10 bases, and 12 bases lay in between.

The rearrangement uses TRBV7-6 and TRBJ2-2, with TRBD2 identical over 9 bases. The CDR3 runs to 13 residues. The V segment lost 6 bases and the J segment 4 bases; nucleotides outside the gene matches: 0. Looked up from germline, CDR1 is SGHVS and CDR2 is FNYEAQ. In DNA, the CDR3 is TGTGCCAGCAGGACTAGCGGCACCGGGGAGCTGTTTTTT. Amino acids: CASRTSGTGELFF.

There are many counts of this clonotype. The genes are TRBV12-3 or TRBV12-4 and TRBJ2-1, with a weak D call TRBD2 (6 bases). The CDR3 runs 16 residues. The V end lost 5 bases, the J end lost 0 bases, and 14 bases lay between the germline ends. The CDR3 reads CASSPFSGSSYNEQFF. DNA for the CDR3: TGTGCCAGCAGTCCCTTTAGCGGTAGCTCCTACAATGAGCAGTTCTTC.

V gene TRBV7-3 combines with J gene TRBJ2-7, with a weak D call TRBD2 (7 bases). The CDR3 has 14 residues. The germline gives CDR1 SGHTA, CDR2 FQGTGA. Trimming cost V 5 bases and J 2 bases, with 13 bases left between them. This CDR3 reads CASSLGGPAYEQYV. The DNA for the CDR3 is TGTGCCAGCAGCCTCGGGGGGCCGGCCTACGAGCAGTACGTC.

The J gene is TRBJ1-1, the V gene TRBV6-5; 8 nucleotides align to TRBD1. Germline lookup yields CDR1 MNHEY and CDR2 SVGAGI. The CDR3 totals 17 residues. J was trimmed by 1 base and V by 5 bases; bases with no gene match: 12. CDR3 sequence: CASSRLPGGAGNTEAFF. The CDR3 DNA follows: TGTGCCAGCAGTAGACTTCCAGGGGGCGCAGGGAACACTGAAGCTTTCTTT.

CDR3 sequence: CASNPDRGPGELFF. The CDR3 bases are TGTGCCAGTAATCCGGACAGGGGGCCCGGGGAGCTGTTTTTT. The J gene is TRBJ2-2, the V gene TRBV19; 11 positions match TRBD1. Trimming took 7 bases from V and 6 from J; bases not matched to a gene: 4. The CDR3 has 14 amino acids. The germline gives CDR1 LNHDA, CDR2 SQIVND (reference sequence).

This clonotype was picked up a small number of times. V is TRBV12-3 or TRBV12-4 and J is TRBJ1-5; 7 bases fit TRBD1. J was trimmed by 4 bases and V by 9 bases; bases with no gene match: 9. This CDR3 has 14 residues. CDR3 sequence (DNA): TGTGCCAGTACCGACGGGACAGCTAATCAGCCCCAGCATTTT. Protein sequence: CASTDGTANQPQHF.

This rearrangement joins TRBV7-9 to TRBJ2-2; D call uncertain. The germline CDR1 and CDR2 sequences are SEHNR and FQNEAQ (reference sequence). The CDR3 runs 13 residues. V was clipped by 4 bases and J by 3 bases, with 6 bases between them. The CDR3 sequence: CASSSFDTGELFF. The CDR3 region has the DNA TGTGCCAGCAGCTCATTTGACACCGGGGAGCTGTTTTTT.

This clonotype has at least ten counts. This chain joins TRBV6-6 and TRBJ2-1, with D unclear. CDR1 is MNHNY, CDR2 SVGAGI, per germline (reference sequence). Trimming left V 0 bases short and J 0 bases short, with 9 bases between. This CDR3 has 16 amino acids. The CDR3 region has the DNA TGTGCCAGCAGTTACTCTCGACCCAGCTCCTACAATGAGCAGTTCTTC. Its protein product is CASSYSRPSSYNEQFF.

Comments on this clonotype: Lacking the conserved final phenylalanine or tryptophan, this CDR3 likely reflects a read error. The rearrangement uses TRBV11-2 and TRBJ1-2; TRBD1 agrees at 10 bases. There are 14 residues in the CDR3. Germline V CDR1 and CDR2: SGHAT, FQNNGV. Trimming took 5 bases from V and 4 from J; bases not matched to a gene: 4. The CDR3 loop is CASSPDRGSYGYTL. CDR3 in DNA: TGTGCCAGCAGCCCGGACAGGGGGTCCTATGGCTACACCTTA.

This clonotype has more than one count but fewer than ten. Written as DNA, the CDR3 is TGCGCCAGCAGCCAAGCGGGACCGACCACAGATACGCAGTATTTT. Encoded protein: CASSQAGPTTDTQYF. The V call is TRBV4-1, the J call TRBJ2-3, with D possibly being TRBD1 or TRBD2 (5 bases each). In germline, CDR1 is MGHRA, CDR2 YSYEKL. V lost 1 base and J 2 bases, leaving 10 bases between the germline ends. The CDR3 totals 15 residues.